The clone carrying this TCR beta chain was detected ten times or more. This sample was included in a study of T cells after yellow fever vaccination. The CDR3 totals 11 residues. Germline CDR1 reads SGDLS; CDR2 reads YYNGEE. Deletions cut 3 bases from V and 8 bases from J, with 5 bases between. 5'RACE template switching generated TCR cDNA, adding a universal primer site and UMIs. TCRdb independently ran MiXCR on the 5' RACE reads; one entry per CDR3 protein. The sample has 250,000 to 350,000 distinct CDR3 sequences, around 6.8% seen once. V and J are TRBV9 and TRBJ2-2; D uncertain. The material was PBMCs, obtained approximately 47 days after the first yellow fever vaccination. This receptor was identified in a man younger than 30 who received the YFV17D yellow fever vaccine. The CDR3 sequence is CASSEGGELFF. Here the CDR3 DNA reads TGTGCCAGCAGCGAAGGAGGGGAGCTGTTTTTT.